This T cell receptor (beta chain) appears in the sequencing data of a study of T cell responses to AZD1222 COVID-19 vaccine. Trimming took off 1 base at V and 3 bases at J, with 8 bases between the two ends. This CDR3 contains 14 residues. From germline, CDR1 is SGHAT and CDR2 FQNNGV. The data were produced by immunoSEQ multiplex PCR, yet TCRdb's version contains in-frame clones alone and is incomplete. The repertoire has 70,000 to 90,000 clones, roughly 91% of them found once; the top ten carry less than 20%. The source material was peripheral blood, sampled 28 days after the second AZD1222 dose. The chain combines TRBV11-2 with TRBJ2-3, with a weak D call TRBD2 (5 bases). The receptor was derived from an adult who received the AZD1222 COVID-19 vaccine. The CDR3 loop reads CASSLGRATDTQYF. The CDR3 DNA follows: TGTGCCAGCAGCTTAGGGCGGGCAACAGATACGCAGTATTTT.